A selection of T cell receptor beta chains follows, all from one sample in a study of T cell responses to AZD1222 COVID-19 vaccine. Here immunoSEQ multiplex PCR was the method, and the copy in TCRdb shows in-frame clones only, minus some. The table lists about 140,000 clones, roughly 90% of them singletons. The source was peripheral blood, collected on day 0 of AZD1222 vaccination. The source of these receptors is an adult in good health. CDR3s leave out the opening cysteine and the closing phenylalanine or tryptophan.

v_gene	j_gene	CDR3aa
TRBV19	TRBJ1-1	AGSPLQGVGTEAF
TRBV29-1	TRBJ2-1	SVDGSSYNEQF
TRBV3-1/TRBV3-2	TRBJ2-7	ASSQTSGKGYEQY
TRBV27	TRBJ1-6	ASSLTLGWGSPLH
TRBV4-2	TRBJ2-7	ASSQDLGGSYEQY
TRBV7-6	TRBJ2-1	ASRGSPTSGSYNEQF
TRBV5-4	TRBJ2-1	ASSFDPYNEQF
TRBV7-9	TRBJ1-2	ASSSGTGELYGYT
TRBV28	TRBJ1-5	ASSRRGGQPQH
TRBV12-5	TRBJ1-5	ASGFARTRDEIYSNQPQH
TRBV19	TRBJ1-4	ASRADEKLF